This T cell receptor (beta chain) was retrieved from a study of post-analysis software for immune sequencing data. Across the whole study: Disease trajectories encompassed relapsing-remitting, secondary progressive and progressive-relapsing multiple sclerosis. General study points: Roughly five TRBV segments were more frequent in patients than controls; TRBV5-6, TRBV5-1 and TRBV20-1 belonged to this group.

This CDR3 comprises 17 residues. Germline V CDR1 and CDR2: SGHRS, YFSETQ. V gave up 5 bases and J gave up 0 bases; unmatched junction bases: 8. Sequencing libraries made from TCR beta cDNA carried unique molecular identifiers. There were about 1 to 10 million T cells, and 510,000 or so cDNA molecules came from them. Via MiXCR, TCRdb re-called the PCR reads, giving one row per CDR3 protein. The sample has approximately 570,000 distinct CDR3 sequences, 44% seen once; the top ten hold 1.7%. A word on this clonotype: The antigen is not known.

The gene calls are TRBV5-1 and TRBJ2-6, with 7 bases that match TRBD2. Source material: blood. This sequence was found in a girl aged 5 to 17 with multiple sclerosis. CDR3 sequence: CASSEGTIFSGANVLTF. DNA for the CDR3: TGCGCCAGCAGTGAGGGGACTATTTTCTCTGGGGCCAACGTCCTGACTTTC.